Presented here are 9 T cell receptor beta chains from one specimen sequenced in a study of cytomegalovirus exposure and HLA in healthy donors. Researchers ran the PCR with 60 Vbeta and 13 Jbeta primers. The assay was immunoSEQ multiplex PCR, and TCRdb's table has in-frame clones only and misses some. This table holds about 170,000 clones. The sample taken for sequencing was PBMCs. Receptors originate from a woman aged 18-29 years in good health and CMV-seropositive.

The gene calls are TRBV2 and TRBJ1-5; no clear D. Trimming stripped 5 bases from V and 0 bases from J, with 8 bases between. This CDR3 spans 14 amino acids. Germline V gives CDR1 SNHLY, CDR2 FYNNEI. Here the CDR3 DNA reads TGTGCCAGCAGTTCGGGGTTTAGCAATCAGCCCCAGCATTTT. The encoded protein is CASSSGFSNQPQHF. The full variable domain, rest sourced from reference TRBV2 and TRBJ1-5, is EPEVTQTPSHQVTQMGQEVILRCVPISNHLYFYWYRQILGQKVEFLVSFYNNEISEKSEIFDDQFSVERPDGSNFTLKIRSTKLEDSAMYFCASSSGFSNQPQHFGDGTRLSIL.

The J gene is TRBJ1-1, the V gene TRBV6-5; 7 bases align to TRBD1. The germline gives CDR1 MNHEY, CDR2 SVGAGI. This CDR3 region has 14 residues. V was pared by 2 bases and J by 4 bases, with 4 bases of the junction left unmatched. The CDR3 DNA follows: TGTGCCAGCAGTTACAGGGGGCCTTCCACTGAAGCTTTCTTT. Protein product: CASSYRGPSTEAFF.

The rearrangement links TRBV6-1 to TRBJ2-1, with 11 bases that match TRBD2. Per the germline V gene, CDR1 is MNHNS and CDR2 is SASEGT. This CDR3 contains 17 residues. The V and J ends lost 2 bases and 4 bases, in that order; junction bases with no gene match: 7. CDR3 region: CASSELAGGTIYNEQFF. The CDR3 DNA reads TGTGCCAGCAGTGAACTAGCGGGAGGAACTATTTACAATGAGCAGTTCTTC.

V is TRBV19 and J is TRBJ1-3; D unresolved. V lost 5 bases and J 1 base, leaving 9 bases between the germline ends. The CDR3 is 14 amino acids. Germline assignment: CDR1 LNHDA and CDR2 SQIVND (reference sequence). The CDR3 coding sequence is TGTGCCAGTAGTGCGACAATTTCTGGAAACACCATATATTTT. As protein: CASSATISGNTIYF. Drawing the rest from reference TRBV19 and TRBJ1-3, the complete variable domain is DGGITQSPKYLFRKEGQNVTLSCEQNLNHDAMYWYRQDPGQGLRLIYYSQIVNDFQKGDIAEGYSVSREKKESFPLTVTSAQKNPTAFYLCASSATISGNTIYFGEGSWLTVV.

The chain combines TRBV7-2 with TRBJ2-3; TRBD2 agrees at 15 bases. The CDR3 totals 18 residues. CDR1 is SGHTA, CDR2 FQGNSA, per germline. Unmatched junction bases numbered 6, after V lost 4 bases and J lost 1 base. In DNA, the CDR3 is TGTGCCAGCAGCTCCCCGGGACTAGCGGGGGGCGGCACAGATACGCAGTATTTT. Translating it yields CASSSPGLAGGGTDTQYF.

The J gene is TRBJ2-2, the V gene TRBV9, with D possibly matching TRBD2 (7 bases). The CDR3 runs to 16 residues. The V gene's germline CDR1 is SGDLS and CDR2 YYNGEE. Trimming removed 3 bases from V and 8 bases from J, with 20 bases in between. Here the CDR3 DNA reads TGTGCCAGCAGCGCGACCCCCGGGGGGCCGGGTGGGGAGCTGTTTTTT. Its protein product is CASSATPGGPGGELFF.

V usage is TRBV23-1 and J usage is TRBJ1-1; TRBD1 is a possible D gene (6 bases). TRBV23-1 qualifies as an ORF whose function is uncertain. Trimming stripped 6 bases from V and 0 bases from J, with 11 bases between. The length of the CDR3 is 14 residues. CDR3 amino acids: CASRQGIMNTEAFF. CDR3 sequence (DNA): TGCGCCAGCAGGCAGGGGATAATGAACACTGAAGCTTTCTTT.

The gene calls are TRBV7-2 and TRBJ2-7, with TRBD2 matching 7 bases. The CDR3 is made up of 14 amino acids. The J segment lost 7 bases and the V segment lost 3 bases, leaving 9 bases of the junction unmatched. Looked up from germline, CDR1 is SGHTA and CDR2 is FQGNSA. The CDR3 sequence: CASSFGGWSGEQYF. The CDR3 DNA sequence: TGTGCCAGCAGCTTCGGGGGGTGGTCCGGTGAGCAGTACTTC.

CDR3 amino acids: CASSPELAGGHNNEQFF. Written as DNA, the CDR3 is TGTGCCAGCAGTCCCGAACTAGCGGGAGGGCATAACAATGAGCAGTTCTTC. This chain uses TRBV2 with TRBJ2-1; 13 bases align to TRBD2. V dropped 5 bases and J dropped 5; count of bases not matched to a gene: 9. CDR1 and CDR2 from the germline V gene are SNHLY and FYNNEI. This CDR3 region has 17 residues.